A single sample gave rise to the 6 T cell receptor beta chains below, sequenced in a study of control samples from healthy donors and cancer patients. Assay used: immunoSEQ multiplex PCR; TCRdb lists only in-frame clones, some missing. This sample has roughly 170,000 clones, with more than 90% found just once. The sample consisted of blood. The receptor source for this set is a woman aged 40 to 50 in good health.

The chain recombines TRBV7-6 with TRBJ2-7; 10 nucleotides agree with TRBD2. The V segment lost 3 bases and the J segment 4 bases; nucleotides outside the gene matches: 6. In germline, CDR1 is SGHVS, CDR2 FNYEAQ. CDR3 size: 15 residues. The CDR3 loop is CASSFAGTSAYEQYF. The CDR3, as DNA: TGTGCCAGCAGCTTCGCCGGGACTAGCGCGTACGAGCAGTACTTC.

The rearrangement joins TRBV29-1 to TRBJ1-2, with 10 positions matching TRBD1. This CDR3 has 12 residues. V lost 7 bases, J lost 7 bases, and 6 bases stayed unmatched. The germline V gene encodes CDR1 SQVTM and CDR2 ANQGSEA. The CDR3 nucleotides read TGCAGCGCCCCGACAGGGGGCTTTGGCTACACCTTC. Residues: CSAPTGGFGYTF.

The chain's CDR3 is CASRRDGRYSNQPQHF. As DNA, the CDR3 is TGTGCCAGCAGGCGGGACGGACGATATAGCAATCAGCCCCAGCATTTT. V and J are TRBV6-4 and TRBJ1-5; weak D call: TRBD1 (5 bases). CDR3 size: 16 residues. Trimming shortened V by 6 bases and J by 0 bases, and 15 bases separated the two germline ends. CDR1 and CDR2 (germline): MRHNA, SNTAGT.

The chain recombines TRBV7-9 with TRBJ1-5; D unclear. V lost 11 bases and J 8 bases, leaving 4 bases between the germline ends. The CDR3 has 8 amino acids. Germline lookup yields CDR1 SEHNR and CDR2 FQNEAQ (reference sequence). CDR3 protein: CAPKPQHF. The CDR3 bases are TGTGCCCCCAAGCCCCAGCATTTT. The variable domain in full, with the rest retrieved from reference TRBV7-9 and TRBJ1-5, is DTGVSQNPRHKITKRGQNVTFRCDPISEHNRLYWYRQTLGQGPEFLTYFQNEAQLEKSRLLSDRFSAERPKGSFSTLEIQRTEQGDSAMYLCAPKPQHFGDGTRLSIL.

The chain joins TRBV6-6 to TRBJ2-3; 7 nucleotides line up with TRBD2. Germline-derived CDR1 and CDR2 are MNHNY and SVGAGI (reference sequence). V lost 5 bases to trimming and J lost 0 bases; unmatched junction nucleotides: 32. This CDR3 comprises 24 residues. Here the CDR3 reads CASSPTFWVVYFAGDSKSTDTQYF. CDR3 nucleotides: TGTGCCAGCAGTCCCACCTTTTGGGTCGTTTATTTCGCGGGGGACTCAAAAAGCACAGATACGCAGTATTTT.

The chain has TRBV29-1 and TRBJ1-2; D not certain. V lost 6 bases, J lost 4 bases, and 6 bases lay in between. The germline V gene has CDR1 SQVTM and CDR2 ANQGSEA. The CDR3 is 10 amino acids. The CDR3 nucleotides read TGCAGCGTATGGGGCTATGGCTACACCTTC. Its protein product is CSVWGYGYTF.